This TCR beta chain was recovered during a study of blood T cell repertoires in COVID-19. Study details: PBMCs, B-cell-depleted T cells, or T cells were the source of the cDNA or gDNA that made up the material.

Original handling: The authors estimated nucleated cell counts from reference gene primer amplification. Here immunoSEQ multiplex PCR was the method, and the copy in TCRdb shows in-frame clones only, minus some. The V and J calls and the clone size are those of that table, but D and trimming were determined from the DNA. Among roughly 190,000 clones listed, about 86% were seen once. The specimen was peripheral blood. The receptor's source is a human donor with acute or convalescent COVID-19. The donor label of this sample is uncertain.

CDR3 DNA sequence: TGTGCCAGCAGAAGGGACAGGACCAACACTGAAGCTTTCTTT. It specifies CASRRDRTNTEAFF. The V and J genes are TRBV6-5 and TRBJ1-1; 8 bases map to TRBD1. The CDR3 sequence is 14 residues long. The germline gives CDR1 MNHEY, CDR2 SVGAGI. The V segment lost 6 bases and the J segment 2 bases; nucleotides outside the gene matches: 5.